This TCR beta chain appears in the sequencing data of a study of blood T cell repertoires in COVID-19. About the research overall: Nucleic acid was either cDNA or gDNA, and it came from T cells, B-cell-depleted T cells, or PBMCs.

Participant age was roughly 18 to 90 years, and participants resided in 24 US areas. The method was immunoSEQ multiplex PCR; TCRdb's version includes in-frame clones alone and lacks a portion of them. The sample holds under 500,000 clones, more than 80% seen once. The source is a man between 25 and 39 years old who had recovered from COVID-19. The sequenced sample consisted of PBMCs or T cells enriched from blood (not recorded which).

The CDR3 region is CASRGTIVSYEQYF. The CDR3, as DNA: TGTGCCAGCAGAGGGACTATCGTGTCCTACGAGCAGTACTTC. The chain is built from TRBV3-1 (or the pseudogene TRBV3-2) and TRBJ2-7, with 7 bases aligning to TRBD2. The V gene end was trimmed by 6 bases and the J gene end by 1 base; junction bases not matched to a gene: 6. Germline V lookup: CDR1 LGHDT, CDR2 YNNKEL (reference sequence). The CDR3 is 14 amino acids.